The rows below give T cell receptor beta chains drawn from one sample of a study of T cell responses to AZD1222 COVID-19 vaccine. Sequencing was performed with immunoSEQ multiplex PCR; in TCRdb, only in-frame clones are kept and a portion is missing. The sample includes roughly 49,000 clones, around 85% of them seen just once. Specimen: peripheral blood, collected on day 0 of MenACWY control vaccination. The receptors originated from an adult in good health. CDR3s include the opening cysteine and the closing phenylalanine or tryptophan. A D gene is named only where the DNA matches it firmly. Clone size is given for some rows only: seen once, a few or many times, or a class if the clone is expanded.

TRBV11-2,NA,NA,TRBJ1-3,15,TGTGCCAGCAGCTTAGAGGTGGGATCTGGAAACACCATATATTTT,CASSLEVGSGNTIYF
TRBV6-6,NA,NA,TRBJ2-7,15,TGTGCCAGCAGTTACTCCGGCAGGGGTCAAGGCGAGCAGTACTTC,CASSYSGRGQGEQYF
TRBV29-1,TRBD1,NA,TRBJ2-2,13,TGCAGCACAAACGGACAGGGGGTCGGGGAGCTGTTTTTT,CSTNGQGVGELFF
TRBV10-2,TRBD1,few,TRBJ1-6,14,TGCGCCAGCAGGGACAGGGTAGGAAATTCACCCCTCCACTTT,CASRDRVGNSPLHF
TRBV27,NA,NA,TRBJ2-1,12,TGTGCCAGCAGAAGAAAAGGGAATGAGCAGTTCTTC,CASRRKGNEQFF
TRBV28,TRBD1,NA,TRBJ1-5,13,TGTGCCAGCCTCGGACAGGCGGGGCAGCCCCAGCATTTT,CASLGQAGQPQHF
TRBV3-1/TRBV3-2,NA,NA,TRBJ1-4,14,TGTGCCAGCAGCCAAGAAATGTTGGAGGAAAAACTGTTTTTT,CASSQEMLEEKLFF
TRBV5-8,TRBD2,NA,TRBJ2-3,15,TGTGCCAGCAGCCGTAGCGGGACAAACACAGATACGCAGTATTTT,CASSRSGTNTDTQYF
TRBV2,NA,NA,TRBJ2-3,13,TGTGCCAGCAGGGTTACAGAGACAGATACGCAGTATTTT,CASRVTETDTQYF
TRBV6-6,TRBD2,many,TRBJ2-3,14,TGTGCCAGCAGTTACCTAGCGGGGGTGGATACGCAGTATTTT,CASSYLAGVDTQYF
TRBV28,TRBD2,NA,TRBJ2-7,15,TGTGCCAGCAGTTCCTTAGCGGGAGGGCCCTACGAGCAGTACTTC,CASSSLAGGPYEQYF
TRBV24-1,TRBD1,NA,TRBJ1-1,13,TGTGCCACCCAGGGGGATTCAACGGCTGAAGCTTTCTTT,CATQGDSTAEAFF
TRBV5-1,NA,NA,TRBJ2-1,12,TGCGCCAGCAGTCCCCGGCGACATGAGCAGTTCTTC,CASSPRRHEQFF
TRBV6-1,TRBD2,NA,TRBJ2-2,16,TGTGCCAGCACTGAGGACAGCGGGAGCGCCACCGGGGAGCTGTTTTTT,CASTEDSGSATGELFF
TRBV28,NA,NA,TRBJ2-3,15,TGTGCCAGCACCGGGCAGGGCATAGGCACAGATACGCAGTATTTT,CASTGQGIGTDTQYF
TRBV3-1/TRBV3-2,NA,NA,TRBJ2-5,11,TGTGCCAGCAGCTCCCTAGGGACCCAGTACTTC,CASSSLGTQYF
TRBV5-4,NA,once,TRBJ1-1,16,TGTGCCAGCAGCTCCATAAACACTGGAGGGGACACTGAAGCTTTCTTT,CASSSINTGGDTEAFF
TRBV14,NA,NA,TRBJ2-1,14,TGTGCCAGCAGCCCAAGGCAGGTAATGGGAGAGCAGTTCTTC,CASSPRQVMGEQFF
TRBV3-1/TRBV3-2,TRBD2,NA,TRBJ2-3,15,TGTGCCAGCAGCCCACTAGCGGACTATACAGATACGCAGTATTTT,CASSPLADYTDTQYF
TRBV30,NA,NA,TRBJ2-1,14,TGTGCCTGGAGCCTATCGGCAGGGAGCAATGAGCAGTTCTTC,CAWSLSAGSNEQFF
TRBV6-2/TRBV6-3,TRBD2,NA,TRBJ2-3,17,TGTGCCAGCAGTTCTGGACTAGCGGGAGGGCAATCAGATACGCAGTATTTT,CASSSGLAGGQSDTQYF
TRBV2,TRBD2,NA,TRBJ2-1,15,TGTGCCAGCAGCCTACTAGCGGGAGGTTACAATGAGCAGTTCTTC,CASSLLAGGYNEQFF
TRBV7-9,TRBD2,NA,TRBJ2-3,16,TGTGCCAGCAGCTCCGTGACTAGCGGGGCCGCAGATACGCAGTATTTT,CASSSVTSGAADTQYF
TRBV9,TRBD1,NA,TRBJ1-1,13,TGTGCCAGCAGCGCCAGTGGGACAGAAAAAGCTTTCTTT,CASSASGTEKAFF
TRBV2,TRBD1,NA,TRBJ2-7,14,TGTGCCAGCAGGGGGGACAGACGGACTTACGAGCAGTACTTC,CASRGDRRTYEQYF
TRBV9,TRBD1,NA,TRBJ1-5,17,TGTGCCAGCAGCCGTGGCCCAGGGGGCGAACGCAATCAGCCCCAGCATTTT,CASSRGPGGERNQPQHF
TRBV9,NA,NA,TRBJ2-1,14,TGTGCCAGCACCCCCGGGGTAGCGAGCAATGAGCAGTTCTTC,CASTPGVASNEQFF
TRBV4-1,NA,few,TRBJ1-2,10,TGCGCCAGCAGACCGGATGGCTACACCTTC,CASRPDGYTF
TRBV19,TRBD2,few,TRBJ2-2,19,TGTGCCAGTAGGGCTTATTCGGGACTAGCGGGAGGTTCCACCGGGGAGCTGTTTTTT,CASRAYSGLAGGSTGELFF